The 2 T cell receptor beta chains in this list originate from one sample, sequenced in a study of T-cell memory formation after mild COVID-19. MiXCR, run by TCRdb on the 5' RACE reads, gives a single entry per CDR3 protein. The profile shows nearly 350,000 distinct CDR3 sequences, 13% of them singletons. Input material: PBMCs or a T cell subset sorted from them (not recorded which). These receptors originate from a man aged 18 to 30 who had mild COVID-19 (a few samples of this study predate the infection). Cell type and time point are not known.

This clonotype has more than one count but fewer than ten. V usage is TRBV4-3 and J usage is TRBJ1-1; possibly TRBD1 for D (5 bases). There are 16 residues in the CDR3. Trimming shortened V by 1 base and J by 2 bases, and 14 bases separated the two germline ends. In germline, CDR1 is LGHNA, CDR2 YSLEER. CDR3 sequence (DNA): TGCGCCAGCAGCCAAGGGGTGTTTGGGGCAAACACTGAAGCTTTCTTT. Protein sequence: CASSQGVFGANTEAFF.

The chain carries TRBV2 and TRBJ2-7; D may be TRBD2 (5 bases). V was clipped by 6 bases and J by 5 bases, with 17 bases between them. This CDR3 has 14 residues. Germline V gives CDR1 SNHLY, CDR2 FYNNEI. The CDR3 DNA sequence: TGTGCCAGCAGGGCTAGCCTCTTGAGAGACGAGCAGTACTTC. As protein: CASRASLLRDEQYF.